The next 15 T cell receptor beta chains were all read from a single sample in a study of OX40 agonist ivuxolimab in advanced cancers. Generated by immunoSEQ multiplex PCR, the TCRdb table keeps only in-frame clones and is missing some. The table records roughly 49,000 clones, more than 70% of them present only once. Sequenced material: CD4+ or CD8+ T cells sorted from blood, taken in a trial of the OX40 agonist ivuxolimab. These receptors were collected from an adult with an advanced solid tumor such as melanoma, head and neck, liver or kidney cancer.

Only a few counts were recorded for this clone. The chain joins TRBV7-9 to TRBJ1-5, with 8 bases identical to TRBD1. Trimming took 5 bases from V and 3 from J; bases not matched to a gene: 3. The CDR3 has 14 residues. CDR1 is SEHNR, CDR2 FQNEAQ, per germline (reference sequence). CDR3 protein: CASSPTGANQPQHF. DNA for the CDR3: TGTGCCAGCAGCCCGACAGGGGCCAATCAGCCCCAGCATTTT.

The chain links TRBV5-1 to TRBJ2-1; 8 nucleotides line up with TRBD2. V shed 0 bases and J 7 bases; nucleotides not matched to a gene: 3. The CDR3 runs 14 residues. CDR1 is SGHRS, CDR2 YFSETQ, per germline. CDR3 protein: CASSLAGGRNEQFF. The CDR3 region has the DNA TGCGCCAGCAGCTTGGCGGGGGGGCGTAATGAGCAGTTCTTC.

This chain connects TRBV2 to TRBJ2-7, with TRBD2 as a possible D gene (5 bases). Germline values: CDR1 SNHLY, CDR2 FYNNEI. The CDR3 has 14 residues. Trimming stripped 3 bases from V and 2 bases from J, with 11 bases between. The CDR3 DNA follows: TGTGCCAGCAGTGAGAGTAGCGTGACCTACGAGCAGTACTTC. It specifies CASSESSVTYEQYF. The full variable domain, rest sourced from reference TRBV2 and TRBJ2-7, is EPEVTQTPSHQVTQMGQEVILRCVPISNHLYFYWYRQILGQKVEFLVSFYNNEISEKSEIFDDQFSVERPDGSNFTLKIRSTKLEDSAMYFCASSESSVTYEQYFGPGTRLTVT.

The chain uses TRBV2 and TRBJ2-1; 11 bases align to TRBD2. This CDR3 is built from 15 residues. Germline loops: CDR1 SNHLY, CDR2 FYNNEI. The ends lost 8 bases at V and 4 bases at J; junction bases unmatched: 7. For the CDR3, the DNA is TGTGCCAGCTCTTCTAGCGGGAGGAATTACAATGAGCAGTTCTTC. Its protein is CASSSSGRNYNEQFF.

A single count supports this clone. The rearrangement uses TRBV5-6 and TRBJ1-6; D is undetermined. Trimming took off 4 bases at V and 5 bases at J, with 10 bases between the two ends. This CDR3 region has 14 residues. Germline CDR1 and CDR2: SGHDT and YYEEEE. CDR3 region: CASSQRGNNSPLHF. CDR3 DNA: TGTGCCAGCAGCCAAAGAGGGAATAATTCACCCCTCCACTTT.

The chain combines TRBV5-1 with TRBJ2-2; D unclear. CDR1 SGHRS and CDR2 YFSETQ come from the germline V gene. There are 11 residues in the CDR3. The V end was cut by 2 bases, the J end by 10 bases, with 6 bases between. The CDR3 sequence is CASSFQEELFF. The CDR3, as DNA: TGCGCCAGCAGCTTTCAGGAGGAGCTGTTTTTT.

The J gene is TRBJ2-1, the V gene TRBV6-5, with D perhaps assigned TRBD1 or TRBD2 (6 bases each). CDR1 is MNHEY, CDR2 SVGAGI, per germline. Trimming stripped 0 bases from V and 8 bases from J, with 14 bases between. The CDR3 has 15 amino acids. The CDR3 DNA sequence: TGTGCCAGCAGTTACTCAACAGGGCGGGGCGATGAGCAGTTCTTC. This codes for CASSYSTGRGDEQFF.

V usage is TRBV28 and J usage is TRBJ1-6; 7 bases match TRBD1. Per germline, CDR1 MDHEN and CDR2 SYDVKM. This CDR3 has 15 residues. Unmatched junction bases numbered 9, after V lost 7 bases and J lost 6 bases. CDR3 in DNA: TGTGCCAGCAACAGGGGAGTGCTGGGTAATTCACCCCTCCACTTT. Translation: CASNRGVLGNSPLHF.

The chain uses TRBV5-4 and TRBJ1-2; D is unclear. The CDR3 sequence is 16 residues long. V lost 4 bases and J 4 bases, leaving 20 bases between the germline ends. CDR1 and CDR2 (germline): SGHNT, YYREEE (reference sequence). CDR3 nucleotides: TGTGCCAGCAGCGCCGGTCCGTCGAGTACTTTCTATGGCTACACCTTC. Amino acid sequence: CASSAGPSSTFYGYTF.

The chain recombines TRBV2 with TRBJ2-1, with D perhaps TRBD2 (6 bases). This CDR3 contains 15 residues. Trimming shortened V by 4 bases and J by 4 bases, and 14 bases separated the two germline ends. Germline V gene data show CDR1 as SNHLY and CDR2 as FYNNEI. The CDR3 sequence is CASSGGPSAYNEQFF. CDR3 in DNA: TGTGCCAGCAGTGGGGGACCTAGCGCTTACAATGAGCAGTTCTTC.

The CDR3 loop is CAWSQVSQETQYF. DNA for the CDR3: TGTGCCTGGAGTCAGGTTTCTCAAGAGACCCAGTACTTC. J is TRBJ2-5 and V is TRBV30; D uncertain. The CDR3 totals 13 residues. V lost 2 bases and J 2 bases, leaving 9 bases between the germline ends. The V gene's germline CDR1 is GTSNPN and CDR2 SVGIG (reference sequence).

V gene TRBV5-5 combines with J gene TRBJ2-7, with D possibly TRBD2 on 5 matching bases. The CDR3 loop spans 14 amino acids. Trimming removed 0 bases at V and 4 bases at J, with 11 bases between. Per the germline V gene, CDR1 is SGHKS and CDR2 is YYEKEE (reference sequence). In DNA, the CDR3 is TGTGCCAGCAGCTTGGGAGCACGGACTTACGAGCAGTACTTC. Translated: CASSLGARTYEQYF.

The chain recombines TRBV7-2 with TRBJ1-4, with D tentatively TRBD1 (5 bases). Trimming left V 5 bases short and J 10 bases short, with 20 bases between. CDR1 and CDR2 from the germline V gene are SGHTA and FQGNSA. The CDR3 is 15 amino acids. CDR3 DNA: TGTGCCAGCAGCCCCAAGGGACCTCCCGGCGGAAAACTGTTTTTT. It encodes CASSPKGPPGGKLFF.

The chain couples TRBV25-1 to TRBJ2-1, with a weak D call TRBD2 (6 bases). The ends were cut back, 3 bases at V and 9 bases at J, with 12 bases in the middle. This CDR3 is 13 amino acids long. Germline loops: CDR1 MGHDK, CDR2 SYGVNS. The CDR3 protein is CASSETSRFEQFF. The CDR3 nucleotides are TGTGCCAGCAGTGAGACTAGTCGATTTGAGCAGTTCTTC.

This clone was picked up one time. The gene calls are TRBV7-6 and TRBJ1-3; no reliable D call. This CDR3 contains 13 residues. V lost 5 bases and J 2 bases, leaving 7 bases between the germline ends. Germline V lookup: CDR1 SGHVS, CDR2 FNYEAQ. The CDR3, as DNA: TGTGCCAGCAGCCATACCCCTGGAAACACCATATATTTT. Its translation: CASSHTPGNTIYF. Complete variable domain (other parts from reference TRBV7-6 and TRBJ1-3): GAGVSQSPRYKVTKRGQDVALRCDPISGHVSLYWYRQALGQGPEFLTYFNYEAQQDKSGLPNDRFSAERPEGSISTLTIQRTEQRDSAMYRCASSHTPGNTIYFGEGSWLTVV.